Listed below are T cell receptor beta chains from one sample, sequenced in a study of blood T cell repertoires in COVID-19. Produced via immunoSEQ multiplex PCR; TCRdb's table is partial and in-frame only. The table has approximately 200,000 clones, roughly 88% seen once. The sequenced sample consisted of PBMCs or T cells enriched from blood (not recorded which). The receptors derive from a woman in her thirties who had recovered from COVID-19. Both conserved end residues are part of each CDR3. D genes are given only for firm matches. Clone size is given for some rows only: seen once, a few or many times, or a class if the clone is expanded.

NA | TRBJ2-3 | TRBD2 | TRBV27 | TGTGCCAGCAGTCCCGGACTAGCGGGAGGGCCAGTGAAAACAGATACGCAGTATTTT | CASSPGLAGGPVKTDTQYF
NA | TRBJ1-4 | TRBD1 | TRBV7-2 | TGTGCCAGCAGCGCAGGGGGCACTAATGAAAAACTGTTTTTT | CASSAGGTNEKLFF
NA | TRBJ2-2 | TRBD2 | TRBV19 | TGTGCCAGTGCTACCGGCGGGGGGACCGGGGAGCTGTTTTTT | CASATGGGTGELFF
once | TRBJ1-2 | TRBD1 | TRBV19 | TGTGCCAGCACAAGTCGGACAGGCGCCTATCGAAGCACCTTC | CASTSRTGAYRSTF
NA | TRBJ2-2 | TRBD1 | TRBV2 | TGTGCCAGCAAGGACAGGGCGGACACCGGGGAGCTGTTTTTT | CASKDRADTGELFF
NA | TRBJ2-3 | TRBD2 | TRBV6-1 | TGTGCCAGCAGTGATGGTGGGACTAGCGGCACAGATACGCAGTATTTT | CASSDGGTSGTDTQYF
NA | TRBJ1-5 | TRBD1 | TRBV10-3 | TGTGCCATCAGTGCAGGGGGCTATAGCAATCAGCCCCAGCATTTT | CAISAGGYSNQPQHF
NA | TRBJ2-1 | TRBD1 | TRBV29-1 | TGCAGCAGTAAGACAGGGGCTTACAATGAGCAGTTCTTC | CSSKTGAYNEQFF
NA | TRBJ1-1 | TRBD1 | TRBV18 | TGTGCCAGCTCACCATGGCAGGGGGAAGACACTGAAGCTTTCTTT | CASSPWQGEDTEAFF
NA | TRBJ1-1 | NA | TRBV4-1 | TGCGCCAGCAGCCAAGTTCCCCAGGGGCGAGGCACTGAAGCTTTCTTT | CASSQVPQGRGTEAFF
NA | TRBJ2-3 | TRBD2 | TRBV3-1/TRBV3-2 | TGTGCCAGCAGCCAAGTCCGGGGAGCTAGCGGGGGGTTCGGTACGCAGTATTTT | CASSQVRGASGGFGTQYF
NA | TRBJ2-7 | TRBD1 | TRBV19 | TGTGCCAGTAGTACAAGACAGGGGGCCTCCTACGAGCAGTACTTC | CASSTRQGASYEQYF
few | TRBJ2-7 | TRBD1 | TRBV7-2 | TGTGCCAGCAGCCTCGGGACAGGGCTTAGCTACGAGCAGTACTTC | CASSLGTGLSYEQYF
NA | TRBJ2-5 | NA | TRBV7-2 | TGTGCCAGCTTGGACCCGGGGGTCCGGGAGACCCAGTACTTC | CASLDPGVRETQYF
NA | TRBJ2-7 | NA | TRBV9 | TGTGCCAGCAGCGTATCTACAGGCGCTTCCTACGAGCAGTACTTC | CASSVSTGASYEQYF
few | TRBJ1-4 | TRBD1 | TRBV9 | TGTGCCAGCAGCGTTGGGACAGGGGGCTTTAATGAAAAACTGTTTTTT | CASSVGTGGFNEKLFF
NA | TRBJ2-7 | NA | TRBV20-1 | TGCAGTGCTAGTCCGGACAGCAGCTCCTACGAGCAGTACTTC | CSASPDSSSYEQYF
NA | TRBJ1-5 | NA | TRBV29-1 | TGCAGCGCCGGCATTCTATTTGTATGGCAGCCTGAGGGTCAGCCCCAGCATTTT | CSAGILFVWQPEGQPQHF
NA | TRBJ2-7 | NA | TRBV14 | TGTGCCAGCAGCCAGGGTGGACTAGGGGGCTACGAGCAGTACTTC | CASSQGGLGGYEQYF
NA | TRBJ2-7 | NA | TRBV27 | TGTGCCAGCAAAGGGGTGTACGAGCAGTACTTC | CASKGVYEQYF
NA | TRBJ1-4 | TRBD1 | TRBV2 | TGTGCCAGCACAGGAGGAACAGGGGTTGGAAAACTGTTTTTT | CASTGGTGVGKLFF
NA | TRBJ2-3 | TRBD2 | TRBV28 | TGTGCCAGCAGTCCGAGGACTAGCGCCATGATGGATACGCAGTATTTT | CASSPRTSAMMDTQYF
NA | TRBJ2-1 | TRBD2 | TRBV9 | TGTGCCAGCAGCCCGGGGACTAACTACAATGAGCAGTTCTTC | CASSPGTNYNEQFF
NA | TRBJ2-3 | TRBD2 | TRBV19 | TGTGCCAGTAGTGGTCGGGAGGGCCTTTGGGATACGCAGTATTTT | CASSGREGLWDTQYF
NA | TRBJ2-7 | TRBD1 | TRBV5-1 | TGCGCCAGCAGCTCGGGACAGGCTTGGGGCGAGCAGTACTTC | CASSSGQAWGEQYF
once | TRBJ2-7 | TRBD2 | TRBV3-1/TRBV3-2 | TGTGCCAGCAGCCGGACCGCGGGAGGGTACGAGCAGTACTTC | CASSRTAGGYEQYF
NA | TRBJ2-5 | NA | TRBV6-5 | TGTGCCAGCAGCCGCTACGGCAGGGCGCAAGAGACCCAGTACTTC | CASSRYGRAQETQYF
NA | TRBJ1-1 | NA | TRBV1 | TGCACCAGCAGCCAAGGGACACGGCTGTACCGCTCGAGGAACACTGAAGCTTTCTTT | CTSSQGTRLYRSRNTEAFF
NA | TRBJ1-1 | NA | TRBV27 | TGTGCCAGCAGTTTTCAGGACAGACTAGAAGCTTTCTTT | CASSFQDRLEAFF
NA | TRBJ2-7 | TRBD1 | TRBV6-1 | TGTGCCAGCAGTGACAGGGGGCGTTTCCCCTACGAGCAGTACTTC | CASSDRGRFPYEQYF
NA | TRBJ2-7 | TRBD2 | TRBV19 | TGTGCCAGTAGTATAGTTTGGGCTAGCGGGCAATACGAGCAGTACTTC | CASSIVWASGQYEQYF
NA | TRBJ2-5 | TRBD2 | TRBV19 | TGTGCCAGTACCCGGACTAGCGGAACACAAGAGACCCAGTACTTC | CASTRTSGTQETQYF
NA | TRBJ2-5 | NA | TRBV5-6 | TGTGCCAGCAGCAATAATAAGGGGTTTGCGGAGACCCAGTACTTC | CASSNNKGFAETQYF
few | TRBJ2-7 | TRBD1 | TRBV29-1 | TGCAGCGTTGAAGATGTGGTAGGGGGACAGCGTTACTCCTACGAGCAGTACTTC | CSVEDVVGGQRYSYEQYF
NA | TRBJ2-1 | NA | TRBV13 | TGTGCCAGCAGCTTAAGCGCGGGAACAGAGCAGTTCTTC | CASSLSAGTEQFF
NA | TRBJ2-5 | NA | TRBV28 | TGTGCCAGCAGTTTATACAGGGTCCATGAGACCCAGTACTTC | CASSLYRVHETQYF
NA | TRBJ2-7 | NA | TRBV5-1 | TGCGCCAGCAGCTGGGCGGGTTCGGAAGAGCAGTACTTC | CASSWAGSEEQYF
few | TRBJ2-2 | NA | TRBV11-2 | TGTGCCAGCAGCTTCGGAAAGACGGGGAACACCGGGGAGCTGTTTTTT | CASSFGKTGNTGELFF
NA | TRBJ2-1 | NA | TRBV28 | TGTGCCAGCGGGAGTACAGGGTGGAATGAGCAGTTCTTC | CASGSTGWNEQFF
NA | TRBJ1-1 | NA | TRBV5-1 | TGCGCCAGCAGCTTGGGAACAGCGAACACTGAAGCTTTCTTT | CASSLGTANTEAFF
NA | TRBJ2-7 | NA | TRBV27 | TGTGCCAGCAGTCTCAGGGTTTCCTACGAGCAGTACTTC | CASSLRVSYEQYF
few | TRBJ1-2 | NA | TRBV5-1 | TGCGCCAGCAGCTCGGGTGGGAGTCGGGTTAACTATGGCTACACCTTC | CASSSGGSRVNYGYTF
NA | TRBJ2-1 | NA | TRBV7-9 | TGTGCCAGCATTTTCAGCGGCCTCTACAATGAGCAGTTCTTC | CASIFSGLYNEQFF
NA | TRBJ2-3 | TRBD1 | TRBV5-1 | TGCGCCAGCAGGCCCGGGACAGCGGTCACAGATACGCAGTATTTT | CASRPGTAVTDTQYF
NA | TRBJ2-1 | NA | TRBV7-2 | TGTGCCAGCAGCTTAGGGACTACTCCTGAGCAGTTCTTC | CASSLGTTPEQFF
few | TRBJ1-5 | NA | TRBV28 | TGTGCCAGCAGTTTGGAGGAGGGGTGGCAGCCCCAGCATTTT | CASSLEEGWQPQHF
NA | TRBJ1-1 | TRBD1 | TRBV4-2 | TGTGCCAGCAGCCAGGAACAGGGGAGTAGGCGGGAAGCTTTCTTT | CASSQEQGSRREAFF
NA | TRBJ2-7 | TRBD2 | TRBV4-1 | TGCGCCAGCAGCCAAAATAGCGGGACGACCTACGAGCAGTACTTC | CASSQNSGTTYEQYF
NA | TRBJ2-7 | TRBD2 | TRBV18 | TGTGCCAGCTCACCTAGTTTGGGACTAGCGGGAACTACCTACGAGCAGTACTTC | CASSPSLGLAGTTYEQYF
NA | TRBJ2-7 | NA | TRBV21-1 | TGTGCCAGCAGCAAAGGGGCGGGGACTAGGGCCCTTGAGCAGTACTTC | CASSKGAGTRALEQYF